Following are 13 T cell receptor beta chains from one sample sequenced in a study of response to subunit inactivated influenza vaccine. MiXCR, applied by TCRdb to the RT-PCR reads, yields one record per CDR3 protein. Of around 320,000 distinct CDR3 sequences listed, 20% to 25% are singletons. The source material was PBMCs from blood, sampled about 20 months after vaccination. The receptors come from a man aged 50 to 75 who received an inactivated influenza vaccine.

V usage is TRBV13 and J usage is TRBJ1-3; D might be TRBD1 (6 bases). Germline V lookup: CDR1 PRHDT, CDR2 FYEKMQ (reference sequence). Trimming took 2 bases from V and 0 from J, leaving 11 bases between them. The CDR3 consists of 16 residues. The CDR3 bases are TGTGCCAGCAGCTTATTCGGGGGACACTCTGGAAACACCATATATTTT. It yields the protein CASSLFGGHSGNTIYF. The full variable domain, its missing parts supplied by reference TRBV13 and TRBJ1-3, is AAGVIQSPRHLIKEKRETATLKCYPIPRHDTVYWYQQGPGQDPQFLISFYEKMQSDKGSIPDRFSAQQFSDYHSELNMSSLELGDSALYFCASSLFGGHSGNTIYFGEGSWLTVV.

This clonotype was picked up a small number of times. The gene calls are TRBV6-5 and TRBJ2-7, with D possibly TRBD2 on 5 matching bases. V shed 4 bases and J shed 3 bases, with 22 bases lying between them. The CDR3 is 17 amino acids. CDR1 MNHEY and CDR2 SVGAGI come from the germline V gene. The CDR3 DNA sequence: TGTGCCAGCAGTTCATGGAGTCCGAGACAACGGGGCTACGAGCAGTACTTC. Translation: CASSSWSPRQRGYEQYF.

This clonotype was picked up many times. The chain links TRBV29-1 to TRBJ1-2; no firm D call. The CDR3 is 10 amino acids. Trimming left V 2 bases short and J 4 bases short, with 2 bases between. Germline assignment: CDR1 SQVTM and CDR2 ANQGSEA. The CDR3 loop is CSVESYGYTF. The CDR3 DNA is TGCAGCGTTGAAAGCTATGGCTACACCTTC.

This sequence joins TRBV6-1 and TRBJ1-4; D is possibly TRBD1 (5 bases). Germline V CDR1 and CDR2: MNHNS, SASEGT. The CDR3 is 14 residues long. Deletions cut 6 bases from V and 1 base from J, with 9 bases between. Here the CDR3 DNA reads TGTGCCAGCAGCCCCCAGGGAACTAATGAAAAACTGTTTTTT. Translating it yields CASSPQGTNEKLFF.

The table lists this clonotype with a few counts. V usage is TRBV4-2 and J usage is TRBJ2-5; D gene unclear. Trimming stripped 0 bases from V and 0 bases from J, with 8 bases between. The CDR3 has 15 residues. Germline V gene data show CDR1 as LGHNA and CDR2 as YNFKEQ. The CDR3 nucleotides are TGTGCCAGCAGCCAAGATGGTCGAAACCAAGAGACCCAGTACTTC. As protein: CASSQDGRNQETQYF.

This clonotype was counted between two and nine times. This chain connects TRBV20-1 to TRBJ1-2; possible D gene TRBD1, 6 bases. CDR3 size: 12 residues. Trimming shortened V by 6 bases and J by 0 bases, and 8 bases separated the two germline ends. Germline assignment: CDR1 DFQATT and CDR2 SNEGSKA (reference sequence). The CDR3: CSAGTTNYGYTF. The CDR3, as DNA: TGCAGTGCCGGGACAACTAACTATGGCTACACCTTC.

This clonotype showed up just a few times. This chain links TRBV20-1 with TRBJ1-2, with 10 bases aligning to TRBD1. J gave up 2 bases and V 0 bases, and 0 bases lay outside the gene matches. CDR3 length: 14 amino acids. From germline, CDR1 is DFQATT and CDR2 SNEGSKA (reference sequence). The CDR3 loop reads CSAREGQGNYGYTF. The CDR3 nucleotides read TGCAGTGCTAGAGAGGGACAGGGGAACTATGGCTACACCTTC.

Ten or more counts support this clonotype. The CDR3 DNA follows: TGTGCCATCAGTGATTCTGGGGGAGGCAATCAGCCCCAGCATTTT. It specifies CAISDSGGGNQPQHF. The gene calls are TRBV10-3 and TRBJ1-5; TRBD1 is a possible D gene (5 bases). With 3 bases removed from V and 2 bases from J, the gap between germline ends came to 11 bases. There are 15 residues in the CDR3. Germline CDR1 is ENHRY and CDR2 is SYGVKD.

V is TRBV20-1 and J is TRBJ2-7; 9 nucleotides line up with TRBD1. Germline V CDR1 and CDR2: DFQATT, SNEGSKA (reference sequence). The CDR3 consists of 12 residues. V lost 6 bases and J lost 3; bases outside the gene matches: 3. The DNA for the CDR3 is TGCAGTGCCAGACAGGGGGGCTACGAGCAGTACTTC. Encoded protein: CSARQGGYEQYF.

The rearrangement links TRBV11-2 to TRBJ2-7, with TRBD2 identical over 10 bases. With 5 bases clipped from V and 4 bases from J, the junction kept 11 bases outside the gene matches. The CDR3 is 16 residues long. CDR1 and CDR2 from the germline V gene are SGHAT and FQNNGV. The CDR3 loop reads CASSDGASGGLYEQYF. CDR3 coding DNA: TGTGCCAGCAGCGACGGGGCTAGCGGGGGCCTATACGAGCAGTACTTC. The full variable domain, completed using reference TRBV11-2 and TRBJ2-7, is EAGVAQSPRYKIIEKRQSVAFWCNPISGHATLYWYQQILGQGPKLLIQFQNNGVVDDSQLPKDRFSAERLKGVDSTLKIQPAKLEDSAVYLCASSDGASGGLYEQYFGPGTRLTVT.

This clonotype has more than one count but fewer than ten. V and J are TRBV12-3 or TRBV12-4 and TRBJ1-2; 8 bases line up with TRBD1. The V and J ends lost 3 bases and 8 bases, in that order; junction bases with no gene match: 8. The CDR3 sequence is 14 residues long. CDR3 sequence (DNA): TGTGCCAGCAGTTTTCACCAGGGGGCTGGAGGCTACACCTTC. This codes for CASSFHQGAGGYTF.

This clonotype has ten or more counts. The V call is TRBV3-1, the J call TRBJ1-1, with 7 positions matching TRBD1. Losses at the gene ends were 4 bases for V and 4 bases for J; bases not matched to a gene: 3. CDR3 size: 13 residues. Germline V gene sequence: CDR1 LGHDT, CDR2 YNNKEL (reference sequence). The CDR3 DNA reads TGTGCCAGCAGCCCCTCAGGGGGCACTGAAGCTTTCTTT. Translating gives CASSPSGGTEAFF.

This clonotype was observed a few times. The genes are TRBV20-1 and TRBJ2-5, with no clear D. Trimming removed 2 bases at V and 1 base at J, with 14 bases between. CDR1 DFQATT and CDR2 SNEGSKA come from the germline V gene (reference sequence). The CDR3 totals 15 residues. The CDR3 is CSARRPGRTQETQYF. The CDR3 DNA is TGCAGTGCTAGACGACCTGGACGCACCCAAGAGACCCAGTACTTC.